This is a list of T cell receptor beta chains from one sample in a study of beta chain features in type 1 diabetes. Some clones are missing from TCRdb's copy, which holds only in-frame ones; the method was immunoSEQ multiplex PCR. The data contain about 150,000 clones, roughly 10% of them singletons. The specimen sequenced was naive CD4+ T cells from blood. Receptor source: a man aged 18 to 29 in good health. Both conserved end residues are part of each CDR3. The order of the fields is D gene, V gene, CDR3 protein. D genes are given only for firm matches.

D gene: NA
V gene: TRBV7-6
CDR3 protein: CASSSPRVGETQYF

D gene: TRBD1
V gene: TRBV10-3
CDR3 protein: CAITTDRGYTEAFF

D gene: NA
V gene: TRBV7-2
CDR3 protein: CASSLVRGNLLLSSNEQFF

D gene: NA
V gene: TRBV5-4
CDR3 protein: CASLNSPVEAFF

D gene: TRBD2
V gene: TRBV10-3
CDR3 protein: CAISGGTSGGYEQFF

D gene: NA
V gene: TRBV7-2
CDR3 protein: CASSLSSWQEGYTF

D gene: TRBD2
V gene: TRBV19
CDR3 protein: CASSRSGTSDYEQYF

D gene: TRBD1
V gene: TRBV4-3
CDR3 protein: CASSQDRGTELGYGYTF

D gene: TRBD2
V gene: TRBV4-2
CDR3 protein: CASSQDPSGGTYNEQFF

D gene: NA
V gene: TRBV9
CDR3 protein: CASSPHETGELFF

D gene: TRBD1
V gene: TRBV5-4
CDR3 protein: CASSTGGATNEKLFF

D gene: TRBD1
V gene: TRBV5-1
CDR3 protein: CASSWGQPQETQYF

D gene: TRBD2
V gene: TRBV7-9
CDR3 protein: CASSLGAQPVAGGRDEQFF

D gene: TRBD1
V gene: TRBV18
CDR3 protein: CASSTGQGLYGYTF

D gene: NA
V gene: TRBV7-2
CDR3 protein: CASSLRSPGANVLTF

D gene: NA
V gene: TRBV6-1
CDR3 protein: CASSKQYREDTQYF

D gene: NA
V gene: TRBV30
CDR3 protein: CAWRDNLNTEAFF

D gene: TRBD1
V gene: TRBV11-2
CDR3 protein: CASSLGWDRAYGYTF

D gene: TRBD2
V gene: TRBV7-9
CDR3 protein: CASSNGGASYEQYF

D gene: TRBD1
V gene: TRBV5-1
CDR3 protein: CASSLVPGGNEKLFF

D gene: TRBD1
V gene: TRBV28
CDR3 protein: CASSLSDREVYEQYF

D gene: NA
V gene: TRBV19
CDR3 protein: CASSIVGGGNQPQHF

D gene: NA
V gene: TRBV6-6
CDR3 protein: CASTVSQGQETQYF

D gene: TRBD2
V gene: TRBV27
CDR3 protein: CASSLRLAGGRNTDTQYF

D gene: TRBD1
V gene: TRBV7-8
CDR3 protein: CASSPRLGTANEKLFF